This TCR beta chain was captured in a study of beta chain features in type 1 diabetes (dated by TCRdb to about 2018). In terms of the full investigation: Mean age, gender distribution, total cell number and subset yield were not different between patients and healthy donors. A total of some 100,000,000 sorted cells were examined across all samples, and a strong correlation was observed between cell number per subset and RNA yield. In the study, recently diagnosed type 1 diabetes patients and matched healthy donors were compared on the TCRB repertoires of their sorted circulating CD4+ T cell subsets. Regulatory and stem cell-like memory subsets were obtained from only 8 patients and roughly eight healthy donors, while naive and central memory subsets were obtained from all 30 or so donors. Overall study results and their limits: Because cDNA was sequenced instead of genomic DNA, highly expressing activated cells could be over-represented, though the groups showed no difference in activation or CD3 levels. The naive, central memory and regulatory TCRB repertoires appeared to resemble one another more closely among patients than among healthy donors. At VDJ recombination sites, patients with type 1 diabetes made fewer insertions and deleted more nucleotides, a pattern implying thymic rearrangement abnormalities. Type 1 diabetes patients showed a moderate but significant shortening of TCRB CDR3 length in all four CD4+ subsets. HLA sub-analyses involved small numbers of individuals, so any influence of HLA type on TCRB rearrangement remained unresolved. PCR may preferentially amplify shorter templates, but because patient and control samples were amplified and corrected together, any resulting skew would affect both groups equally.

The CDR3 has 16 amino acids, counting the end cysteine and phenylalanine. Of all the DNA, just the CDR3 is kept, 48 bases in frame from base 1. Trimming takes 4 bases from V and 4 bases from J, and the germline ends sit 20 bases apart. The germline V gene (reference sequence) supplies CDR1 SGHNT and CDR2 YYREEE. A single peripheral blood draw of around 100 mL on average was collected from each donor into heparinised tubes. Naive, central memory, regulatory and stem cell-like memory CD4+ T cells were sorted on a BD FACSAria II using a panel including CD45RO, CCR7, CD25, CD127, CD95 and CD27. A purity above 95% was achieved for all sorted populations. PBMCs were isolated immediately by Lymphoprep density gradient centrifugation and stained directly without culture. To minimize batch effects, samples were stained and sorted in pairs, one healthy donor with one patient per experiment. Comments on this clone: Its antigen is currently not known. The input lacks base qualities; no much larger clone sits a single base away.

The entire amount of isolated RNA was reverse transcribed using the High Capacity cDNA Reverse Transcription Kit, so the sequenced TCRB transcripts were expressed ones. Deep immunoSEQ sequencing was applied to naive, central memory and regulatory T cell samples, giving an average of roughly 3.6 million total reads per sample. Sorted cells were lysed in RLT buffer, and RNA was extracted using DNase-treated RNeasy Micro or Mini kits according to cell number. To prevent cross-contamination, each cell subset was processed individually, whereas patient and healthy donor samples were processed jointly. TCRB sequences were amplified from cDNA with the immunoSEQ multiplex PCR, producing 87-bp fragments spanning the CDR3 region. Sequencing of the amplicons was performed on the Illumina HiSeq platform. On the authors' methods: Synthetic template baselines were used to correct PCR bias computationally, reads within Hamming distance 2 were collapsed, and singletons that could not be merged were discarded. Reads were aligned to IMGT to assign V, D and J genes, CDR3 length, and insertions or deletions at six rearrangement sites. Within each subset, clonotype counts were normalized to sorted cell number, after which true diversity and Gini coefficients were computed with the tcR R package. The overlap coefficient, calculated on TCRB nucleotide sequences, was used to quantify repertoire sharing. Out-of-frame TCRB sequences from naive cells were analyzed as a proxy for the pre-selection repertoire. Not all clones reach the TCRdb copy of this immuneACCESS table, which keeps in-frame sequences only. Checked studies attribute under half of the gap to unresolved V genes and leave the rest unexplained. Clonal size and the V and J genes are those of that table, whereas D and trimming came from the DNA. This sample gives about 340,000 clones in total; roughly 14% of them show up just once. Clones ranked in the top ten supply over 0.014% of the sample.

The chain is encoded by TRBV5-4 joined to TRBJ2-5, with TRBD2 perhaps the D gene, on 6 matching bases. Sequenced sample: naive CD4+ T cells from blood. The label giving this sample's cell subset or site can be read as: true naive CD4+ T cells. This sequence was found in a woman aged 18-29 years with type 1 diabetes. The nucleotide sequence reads TGTGCCAGCAGCACGAGGAGGGCCCGAGCCTCAGAGACCCAGTACTTC. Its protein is CASSTRRARASETQYF.